This entry lists 2 T cell receptor beta chains sequenced from one sample in a study of blood T cell repertoires in COVID-19. Only in-frame clones appear in the TCRdb table, and some are missing; sequencing was by immunoSEQ multiplex PCR. The repertoire has over 150,000 clones, roughly 88% of them found once; the top ten carry over 6.5%. The source material was peripheral blood. All receptors come from a woman between 40 and 55 years old with COVID-19, enrolled during active disease.

This rearrangement joins TRBV11-2 to TRBJ1-1; D remains unclear. CDR1 and CDR2 (germline): SGHAT, FQNNGV. The CDR3 has 13 amino acids. V shed 4 bases and J shed 5 bases, with 11 bases lying between them. In nucleotides, the CDR3 is TGTGCCAGCAGCTCCTCAATGAGGACTGAAGCTTTCTTT. It translates to CASSSSMRTEAFF.

This clone was found once. This chain links TRBV15 with TRBJ2-1; 7 nucleotides line up with TRBD1. The CDR3 consists of 15 residues. V lost 8 bases to trimming and J lost 3 bases; unmatched junction nucleotides: 10. Germline V gene sequence: CDR1 LNHNV, CDR2 YYDKDF (reference sequence). The CDR3 region is CATAGGGEFYNEQFF. The DNA for the CDR3 is TGTGCCACCGCAGGGGGTGGGGAATTCTACAATGAGCAGTTCTTC. The full variable domain, in which reference TRBV15 and TRBJ2-1 provide the parts outside the CDR3, is DAMVIQNPRYQVTQFGKPVTLSCSQTLNHNVMYWYQQKSSQAPKLLFHYYDKDFNNEADTPDNFQSRRPNTSFCFLDIRSPGLGDTAMYLCATAGGGEFYNEQFFGPGTRLTVL.